The TCR beta chain described here comes from a study of response to subunit inactivated influenza vaccine. The CDR3 consists of 14 residues. Deletions cut 1 base from V and 3 bases from J, with 6 bases between. From germline, CDR1 is LGHNA and CDR2 YNFKEQ. Ten or more counts support this clonotype. Its cognate antigen is unknown. Regarding the study as a whole: Authors proposed each seasonal influenza vaccination draws in few new T cells.

TCRdb fed the RT-PCR reads into MiXCR, producing one record per CDR3 protein. Of approximately 520,000 distinct CDR3 sequences listed, about 15% were seen once; the top ten hold over 2.5%. The sequence came from a man in his fifties or sixties who received an inactivated influenza vaccine. The specimen was CD4+ T cells sorted from PBMCs, collected about 23 months after vaccination. This chain uses TRBV4-2 with TRBJ2-2, with no clear D. The CDR3 sequence is CASSQAAYTGELFF. CDR3 nucleotide sequence: TGTGCCAGCAGCCAAGCGGCCTACACCGGGGAGCTGTTTTTT.